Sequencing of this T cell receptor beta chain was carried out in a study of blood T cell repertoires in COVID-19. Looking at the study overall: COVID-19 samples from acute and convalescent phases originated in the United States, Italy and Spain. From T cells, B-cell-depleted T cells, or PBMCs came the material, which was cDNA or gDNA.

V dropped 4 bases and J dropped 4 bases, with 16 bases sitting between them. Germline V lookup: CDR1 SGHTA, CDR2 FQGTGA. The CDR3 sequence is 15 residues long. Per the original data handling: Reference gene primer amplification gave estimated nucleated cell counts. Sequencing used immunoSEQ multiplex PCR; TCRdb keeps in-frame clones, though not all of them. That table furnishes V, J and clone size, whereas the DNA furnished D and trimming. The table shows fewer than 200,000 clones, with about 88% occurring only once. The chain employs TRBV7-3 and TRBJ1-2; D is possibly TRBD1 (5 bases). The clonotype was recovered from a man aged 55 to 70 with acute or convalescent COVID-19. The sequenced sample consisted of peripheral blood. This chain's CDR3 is CASSSGVGQGYGYTF. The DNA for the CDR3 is TGTGCCAGCAGCTCAGGTGTGGGTCAGGGCTATGGCTACACCTTC.